This T cell receptor (beta chain) was documented in a study of cytomegalovirus exposure and HLA in healthy donors. This PCR relied on a set of 60 Vbeta primers and 13 Jbeta primers. Data came from immunoSEQ multiplex PCR; TCRdb stores just in-frame clones and leaves some out. The sample has 120,000 or so clones, 81% seen once. Study-level points and caveats: In vitro assays verified that a few CMV-associated chains recognized CMV antigens specifically. Reportedly, cytomegalovirus status was diagnosed with high sensitivity and specificity.

Details on this clone: Its specificity is not known.

Germline V CDR1 and CDR2: SGHAT, FQNNGV. CDR3 size: 15 residues. The ends lost 4 bases at V and 8 bases at J; junction bases unmatched: 11. This receptor was obtained from a man between 18 and 35 years old in good health and CMV-seronegative. The J gene is TRBJ1-2, the V gene TRBV11-2; 9 bases match TRBD1. The sample was PBMCs. This CDR3 reads CASSSGLQGARGYTF. CDR3 DNA sequence: TGTGCCAGCAGCTCGGGACTACAGGGGGCAAGGGGCTACACCTTC.